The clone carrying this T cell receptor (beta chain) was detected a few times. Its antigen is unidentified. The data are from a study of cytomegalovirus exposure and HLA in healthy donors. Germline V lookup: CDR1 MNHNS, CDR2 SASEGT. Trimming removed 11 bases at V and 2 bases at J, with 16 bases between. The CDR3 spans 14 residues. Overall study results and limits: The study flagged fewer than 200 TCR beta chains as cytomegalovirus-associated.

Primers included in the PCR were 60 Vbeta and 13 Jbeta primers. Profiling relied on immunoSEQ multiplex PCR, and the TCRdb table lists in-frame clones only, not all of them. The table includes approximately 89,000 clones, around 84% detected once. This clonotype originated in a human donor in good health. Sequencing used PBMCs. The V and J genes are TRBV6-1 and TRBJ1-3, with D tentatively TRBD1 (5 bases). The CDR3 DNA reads TGTGCCTCAAACTCAGGGCAGACTGGAAACACCATATATTTT. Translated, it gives CASNSGQTGNTIYF.